The clone carrying this T cell receptor beta chain was counted once. This sample is part of a study of T cell changes during pregnancy in multiple sclerosis. Profiling relied on immunoSEQ multiplex PCR, and the TCRdb table lists in-frame clones only, not all of them. The sample holds tens of thousands of clones, roughly nine tenths seen once. The input for sequencing was peripheral blood, taken in the first trimester of pregnancy. This TCR was sampled from a female donor in good health, enrolled as a control in a pregnancy study.

This CDR3 is CASSQDWGGTEAFF. The CDR3, as DNA: TGTGCCAGCAGCCAAGACTGGGGAGGCACTGAAGCTTTCTTT. The chain couples TRBV4-2 to TRBJ1-1; the D is unclear. V was trimmed by 0 bases and J by 4 bases, leaving 9 bases between them. This CDR3 contains 14 residues. CDR1 LGHNA and CDR2 YNFKEQ come from the germline V gene.